The 17 T cell receptor beta chains below all came from one sample that was sequenced in a study of CD8+ T cells in alopecia areata. It was cDNA, reverse transcribed from extracted RNA, that served as the sequencing template. Measured with immunoSEQ multiplex PCR; TCRdb has only the in-frame clones, and not every one. The sample includes 150,000 to 190,000 clones, 50% to 65% of them seen just once. The material was CD8+ T cells sorted from blood, obtained at week 0. The origin of the receptors is a human donor with alopecia areata.

The chain joins TRBV5-1 to TRBJ2-7; weak D call: TRBD2 (5 bases). Germline CDR1 SGHRS, CDR2 YFSETQ. V was cut by 4 bases and J by 2 bases, with 7 bases left in between. CDR3 length: 12 amino acids. The DNA for the CDR3 is TGCGCCAGCAGCACCGGGACCTACGAGCAGTACTTC. This translates into CASSTGTYEQYF.

The chain couples TRBV30 to TRBJ1-1, with D unresolved. The CDR3 runs to 13 residues. Per the germline V gene, CDR1 is GTSNPN and CDR2 is SVGIG (reference sequence). V was trimmed by 1 base and J by 1 base, leaving 7 bases between them. The CDR3 DNA is TGTGCCTGGAGTGCCCAGGCGAACACTGAAGCTTTCTTT. It codes for CAWSAQANTEAFF.

This sequence joins TRBV2 and TRBJ1-2; 7 positions match TRBD1. V lost 7 bases to trimming and J lost 4 bases; unmatched junction nucleotides: 9. CDR3 size: 14 residues. Germline CDR1 is SNHLY and CDR2 is FYNNEI. The CDR3: CASTARDRSYGYTF. The DNA of the CDR3 is TGTGCCAGCACAGCCCGGGACAGATCCTATGGCTACACCTTC. The variable domain in full, completed from reference TRBV2 and TRBJ1-2, reads EPEVTQTPSHQVTQMGQEVILRCVPISNHLYFYWYRQILGQKVEFLVSFYNNEISEKSEIFDDQFSVERPDGSNFTLKIRSTKLEDSAMYFCASTARDRSYGYTFGSGTRLTVV.

A note on this clone: Within the sample, other DNA sequences also encode this same CDR3. The chain carries TRBV10-3 and TRBJ1-1; maybe TRBD1 (5 bases). The CDR3 is 13 residues long. V was trimmed by 2 bases and J by 3 bases, leaving 7 bases between them. Germline loops: CDR1 ENHRY, CDR2 SYGVKD. In nucleotides, the CDR3 is TGTGCCATCAGTGAGCGAGGGGACACTGAAGCTTTCTTT. It yields the protein CAISERGDTEAFF.

The rearrangement uses TRBV29-1 and TRBJ1-1; perhaps TRBD1 as D (5 bases). The CDR3 has 14 residues. V shed 5 bases and J shed 5 bases, with 18 bases lying between them. Germline CDR1 reads SQVTM; CDR2 reads ANQGSEA. The CDR3 protein is CSVLQPRGGTEAFF. The CDR3 DNA sequence: TGCAGCGTTCTCCAGCCTAGGGGAGGAACTGAAGCTTTCTTT.

The rearrangement joins TRBV6-6 to TRBJ1-5; D might be TRBD1 (5 bases). The CDR3 is 13 residues long. CDR1 is MNHNY and CDR2 is SVGAGI in the germline V gene (reference sequence). Trimming removed 6 bases from V and 9 bases from J, with 15 bases in between. In nucleotides, the CDR3 is TGTGCCAGCAGCCCCAGGGCGTCGGGGCCCCAGCATTTT. Protein: CASSPRASGPQHF.

Only a few counts were recorded for this clone. The CDR3 bases are TGCGCCAGCAGCCCCAACCCCCGGGGCGGCTACGAGCAGTACTTC. This codes for CASSPNPRGGYEQYF. The chain employs TRBV5-1 and TRBJ2-7; D may correspond to TRBD1 or TRBD2 (5 bases each). V dropped 4 bases and J dropped 3 bases, with 17 bases sitting between them. CDR3 length equals 15 residues. CDR1 and CDR2 from the germline V gene are SGHRS and YFSETQ.

This clone appeared a few times. The rearrangement links TRBV19 to TRBJ2-6; D is unresolved. Germline lookup yields CDR1 LNHDA and CDR2 SQIVND (reference sequence). The V end lost 8 bases, the J end lost 0 bases, and 8 bases lay between the germline ends. The CDR3 consists of 14 residues. This CDR3 reads CASGDNSGANVLTF. For the CDR3, the DNA is TGTGCCAGTGGAGACAACTCTGGGGCCAACGTCCTGACTTTC.

The genes are TRBV30 and TRBJ1-1; D is possibly TRBD1 (5 bases). V was trimmed by 5 bases and J by 0 bases, leaving 10 bases between them. This CDR3 contains 13 residues. The germline V gene encodes CDR1 GTSNPN and CDR2 SVGIG (reference sequence). In DNA form, the CDR3 reads TGTGCCTGGCAGGGACGGATGAACACTGAAGCTTTCTTT. Amino acids: CAWQGRMNTEAFF.

V is TRBV5-1 and J is TRBJ2-1; a weak D match, TRBD1 (5 bases). The germline CDR1 and CDR2 sequences are SGHRS and YFSETQ. The CDR3 covers 13 residues. V lost 6 bases and J lost 7, with 14 bases in between. CDR3 protein: CASMGLGVNEQFF. The CDR3 DNA is TGCGCCAGCATGGGTCTAGGGGTGAATGAGCAGTTCTTC.

The V gene is TRBV30, the J gene TRBJ1-2; 10 positions match TRBD1. Trimming took 8 bases from V and 4 from J; bases not matched to a gene: 13. Looked up from germline, CDR1 is GTSNPN and CDR2 is SVGIG (reference sequence). This CDR3 is 15 amino acids long. The CDR3 spells CAQYTDRGISYGYTF. The CDR3 coding sequence is TGTGCCCAATACACGGACAGGGGGATTTCCTATGGCTACACCTTC.

This chain joins TRBV2 and TRBJ1-1, with D possibly matching TRBD1 (5 bases). V shed 6 bases and J shed 9 bases, with 17 bases lying between them. Per the germline V gene, CDR1 is SNHLY and CDR2 is FYNNEI. This CDR3 is built from 13 residues. CDR3 sequence reads: CASSGTGGRKAFF. The CDR3 nucleotides read TGTGCCAGCAGCGGTACAGGAGGGAGGAAAGCTTTCTTT.

The V call is TRBV9, the J call TRBJ1-2, with 8 bases identical to TRBD1. Germline CDR1 SGDLS, CDR2 YYNGEE. The ends lost 4 bases at V and 5 bases at J; junction bases unmatched: 7. The CDR3 extends over 14 amino acids. CDR3 region: CASSTGQGGYGYTF. In DNA form, the CDR3 reads TGTGCCAGCAGCACCGGACAGGGAGGGTATGGCTACACCTTC.

V gene TRBV6-1 combines with J gene TRBJ2-5, with 8 bases fitting TRBD2. The germline V gene encodes CDR1 MNHNS and CDR2 SASEGT. The CDR3 totals 11 residues. The V gene end was trimmed by 5 bases and the J gene end by 11 bases; junction bases not matched to a gene: 4. In nucleotides, the CDR3 is TGTGCCAGCAGTTACGGGAGGGATCAGTACTTC. Translating gives CASSYGRDQYF.

This clone has only a few counts. J is TRBJ1-2 and V is TRBV2; TRBD1 aligns across 8 bases. Germline V gives CDR1 SNHLY, CDR2 FYNNEI. J lost 5 bases, V lost 7 bases, and 9 bases had no gene match. CDR3 length: 14 residues. CDR3 region: CASTLGQGGYGYTF. The CDR3 nucleotides read TGTGCCAGCACTTTAGGACAGGGAGGATATGGCTACACCTTC.

This clone was counted once. The chain links TRBV27 to TRBJ2-1; 8 bases match TRBD2. Trimming at V came to 3 bases and at J to 7 bases, leaving 8 bases not matched to a gene. Germline V gene data show CDR1 as MNHEY and CDR2 as SMNVEV (reference sequence). This CDR3 contains 15 residues. Here the CDR3 reads CASSLLGLGRNEQFF. The CDR3 coding sequence is TGTGCCAGCAGTTTGTTGGGACTAGGGAGGAATGAGCAGTTCTTC.

The V call is TRBV5-1, the J call TRBJ2-4; 9 bases fit TRBD1. Germline trimming cut 3 bases from V and 3 bases from J; bases unmatched to any gene: 7. CDR1 and CDR2 from the germline V gene are SGHRS and YFSETQ. The CDR3 is 16 amino acids. For the CDR3, the DNA is TGCGCCAGCAGCTCCAGACAGGGGGAAGGCAAAAACATTCAGTACTTC. The encoded protein is CASSSRQGEGKNIQYF.